The 11 T cell receptor beta chains given below trace back to one sample, sequenced in a study of blood T cell repertoires in COVID-19. Sequencing used immunoSEQ multiplex PCR; TCRdb keeps in-frame clones, though not all of them. The sample comprises tens of thousands of clones, 85% to 90% of which are singletons, and roughly 1.2% rests with the top ten. The sequencing sample was made of PBMCs or T cells enriched from blood (not recorded which). These TCRs come from a woman in her fifties or sixties with acute COVID-19.

The chain recombines TRBV5-1 with TRBJ2-7, with TRBD2 matching 9 bases. CDR1 is SGHRS, CDR2 YFSETQ, per germline. CDR3 length: 16 amino acids. V gave up 0 bases and J gave up 2 bases; unmatched junction bases: 6. The CDR3 here is CASSLAVAGVTYEQYF. CDR3 in DNA: TGCGCCAGCAGCTTGGCGGTAGCGGGAGTTACCTACGAGCAGTACTTC.

This clone was counted between two and nine times. This chain links TRBV18 with TRBJ2-3; a weak D match, TRBD1 (5 bases). Germline-derived CDR1 and CDR2 are KGHSH and LQKENI. V was pared by 0 bases and J by 1 base, with 17 bases between. This CDR3 is 18 amino acids long. The CDR3 nucleotides are TGTGCCAGCTCACCACCGATTCCTGGAACCAGGGGCACAGATACGCAGTATTTT. Its translation is CASSPPIPGTRGTDTQYF.

The J gene is TRBJ1-2, the V gene TRBV2; D gene unclear. V lost 4 bases and J lost 8, with 14 bases in between. Germline CDR1 and CDR2: SNHLY and FYNNEI. The CDR3 is 13 residues long. The CDR3 here is CASSVKSRGGYTF. CDR3 DNA sequence: TGTGCCAGCAGTGTTAAATCCCGAGGCGGCTACACCTTC.

This clone occurred a few times. The V call is TRBV11-2, the J call TRBJ2-2; 8 nucleotides line up with TRBD1. The CDR3 sequence is 15 residues long. V was clipped by 5 bases and J by 7 bases; unmatched bases: 9. CDR1 and CDR2 from the germline V gene are SGHAT and FQNNGV. In DNA, the CDR3 is TGTGCCAGCAGCCCTACAGGGGGTCCGGTCGGGGAGCTGTTTTTT. Its protein is CASSPTGGPVGELFF.

The chain is built from TRBV5-1 and TRBJ1-3; D gene ambiguous. Germline CDR1 and CDR2: SGHRS and YFSETQ. Trimming removed 4 bases at V and 4 bases at J, with 12 bases between. The CDR3 is made up of 14 amino acids. CDR3 loop: CASSPDGRGNTIYF. The CDR3 coding sequence is TGCGCCAGCAGCCCGGATGGGCGCGGAAACACCATATATTTT.

The chain joins TRBV27 to TRBJ2-2, with D perhaps matching TRBD1 (5 bases). Germline V gene data show CDR1 as MNHEY and CDR2 as SMNVEV (reference sequence). With 5 bases removed from V and 6 bases from J, the gap between germline ends came to 10 bases. The length of the CDR3 is 13 residues. The CDR3 region has the DNA TGTGCCAGCAGTCTCAGGGTCTCCGGGGAGCTGTTTTTT. Amino acids: CASSLRVSGELFF.

The CDR3 nucleotides are TGTGCCAGCAGCCCTAGCGGGGGGTTGAGAGATACGCAGTATTTT. Protein: CASSPSGGLRDTQYF. The chain carries TRBV5-4 and TRBJ2-3; 11 bases match TRBD2. Germline V gene sequence: CDR1 SGHNT, CDR2 YYREEE (reference sequence). With V trimmed by 4 bases and J by 5 bases, 6 bases remained unmatched. This CDR3 contains 15 residues.

The J gene is TRBJ2-2, the V gene TRBV7-2, with TRBD2 as a possible D gene (6 bases). Germline assignment: CDR1 SGHTA and CDR2 FQGNSA. The CDR3 contains 14 residues. Trimming removed 5 bases from V and 7 bases from J, with 14 bases in between. Here the CDR3 reads CASSPSLGGGELFF. For the CDR3, the DNA is TGTGCCAGCAGCCCTAGCTTGGGAGGCGGGGAGCTGTTTTTT.

The rearrangement links TRBV10-2 to TRBJ2-7, with 14 nucleotides matching TRBD2. The germline V gene encodes CDR1 WSHSY and CDR2 SAAADI. CDR3 length: 14 amino acids. V gave up 8 bases and J gave up 5 bases; unmatched junction bases: 5. This CDR3 reads CASRRGLAGDEQYF. For the CDR3, the DNA is TGCGCCAGCCGACGGGGACTAGCGGGAGACGAGCAGTACTTC.

The chain carries TRBV27 and TRBJ1-4; D might be TRBD1 (6 bases). Trimming removed 2 bases from V and 5 bases from J, with 9 bases in between. The germline CDR1 and CDR2 sequences are MNHEY and SMNVEV (reference sequence). CDR3 length equals 14 residues. In nucleotides, the CDR3 is TGTGCCAGCAGTTTACAGGGGTGGAATGAAAAACTGTTTTTT. This sequence encodes CASSLQGWNEKLFF.

V is TRBV19 and J is TRBJ1-1; no clear D gene. Germline-derived CDR1 and CDR2 are LNHDA and SQIVND (reference sequence). V lost 1 base to trimming and J lost 1 base, with 7 bases between them. The CDR3 has 14 residues. CDR3 coding DNA: TGTGCCAGTAGTATAGGAGTAACGAACACTGAAGCTTTCTTT. It encodes CASSIGVTNTEAFF.